Here is one T cell receptor (beta chain) with its context. This clonotype was counted a few times. It has no known antigen specificity. Base qualities are not at hand, and no much larger clone is one base apart. The data stem from a study of regulatory T cells in long-lasting Graves disease (dated by TCRdb to the early 2020s). About the full investigation: In the newly diagnosed Graves' disease group, patients had been taking antithyroid drugs for less than 3 months. Peripheral blood TCR sequencing and RNA sequencing compared persistent Graves' disease patients with newly diagnosed Graves' disease patients. A total of about 35 samples underwent TCR sequencing: around 13 from persistent and some 20 from newly diagnosed Graves' disease patients. The study was registered as a clinical trial and conducted in China. The investigation overall reported the following: Sequencing and analysis were restricted to the TCR beta chain. Because the primary lesion, thyroid tissue, could not be accessed, the study looked at peripheral blood alone. The authors noted that the small sample size was a limitation that may lower accuracy. Compared with newly diagnosed patients, patients with persistent Graves' disease had lower TCR Shannon entropy and fewer highly expanded clones, which suggests clonal expansion. Patients with persistent disease shared more public clonotypes (about 2,900) than newly diagnosed patients did (around 1,000). Persistent disease showed preferential use of TRBV28, TRBJ1-2 and TRBJ2-5, whereas newly diagnosed disease favored TRBV20-1 and TRBJ2-1.

CDR1 and CDR2 are read off the germline V gene as SQVTM and ANQGSEA. From the cysteine up to the phenylalanine, the CDR3 has a length of 12 residues. The entry retains the CDR3 DNA only, 36 bases that are in frame from base 1. V is clipped by 7 bases and J by 1 base, and the sequence between their germline boundaries is 9 bases long. Library prep was done by multiplex PCR. The instrument was an Illumina HiSeq 4000. To build TCR beta libraries, CDR3 regions were amplified by Arm-PCR using iRepertoire HTBI primers. Before sequencing, the PCR products underwent gel purification. For the original study's pipeline: Gene usage analysis of CDR3 amino acid clonotypes relied on the approximately 60 TRBV and around 14 TRBJ segments identified across samples. COPE and FqMerger were used to merge filtered high-quality paired reads into contigs. BLAST was used to align contigs to IMGT TRBV, TRBD and TRBJ reference genes, and CDR3 was defined according to IMGT. Any clonotype with a frequency above 0.1% was classified as a highly expanded clone. Shannon entropy was used to measure repertoire diversity, and the Gini coefficient was used to measure V-J evenness. A clonotype found in more than one individual was treated as public. The raw public data were reprocessed by TCRdb itself: fastp quality trimming at Q25, MiXCR clonotype calling, in-frame beta chains only. Identical CDR3 protein sequences are pooled into one entry, listed with their most common genes and DNA. Here the V and J calls rest on TCRdb's processing, not on the authors' analysis. A total of 380,000 or so distinct CDR3 sequences appear in this sample, about a sixth of them only once. The top ten hold just over 20% of the sample.

According to the study, the label for this sample's time point signals: newly diagnosed GD, antithyroid drugs for less than 3 months. For both TCR sequencing and RNA sequencing, RNA was extracted from PBMCs in TRIzol. Graves' disease was diagnosed according to American Thyroid Association guidelines. The patients came from an endocrinology department in Xi'an, China. Each patient gave roughly 10 milliliters of peripheral blood, collected in an EDTA anticoagulant tube. Ficoll Paque Plus density gradient separation was used to isolate PBMCs, and no additional T cell sorting was done. An Agilent 2100 Bioanalyzer and agarose gel were used to check RNA quality, and a NanoDrop 2000 was used to measure RNA concentration. These same data were also listed under a study on T cells in Graves' hyperthyroidism and ophthalmopathy. As the second paper documents: Graves' hyperthyroidism was defined as stable when no progression to ophthalmopathy occurred over 18 months of follow-up. The hyperthyroidism patients were between 18 and 65 years old and newly diagnosed, with a disease duration of less than 2 months. Patients with uncontrolled infections, other autoimmune diseases, pregnancy or lactation were excluded. Diagnoses relied on clinical symptoms, serum thyroxine and TRAb, thyroid ultrasound and orbital computed tomography. For the first round of RT-PCR on the TCR CDR3, the HTBI primer set was used together with the Qiagen OneStep RT-PCR kit. Most expanded thyroid clonotypes (frequency above 0.001) were also found in blood, which suggests that blood repertoires may mirror thyroid immune responses. Ophthalmopathy was separated from stable hyperthyroidism by a 13 V-J signature model, with around 90% sensitivity and about 81% specificity obtained in cross-validation and 80%/75% obtained in testing. In validation, the model predicted progression to ophthalmopathy a median of approximately 6.6 months before onset, with about 67% sensitivity and about 75% specificity. TCR V-J signatures able to tell the groups apart were searched for in a discovery cohort of 90 to 100 patients, of whom under 45 had Graves' ophthalmopathy and roughly 57 had stable Graves' hyperthyroidism. Prospective prediction of ophthalmopathy was tested in an independent validation cohort of about 19 hyperthyroidism patients and 15 to 17 patients who later progressed to ophthalmopathy. The 85 to 100 discovery patients were divided at random into training and test sets in a 7:3 ratio. Thyroid tissue and blood T-cell repertoires from more than five Graves' hyperthyroidism patients were also compared in the study. After blood sampling, hyperthyroidism patients were treated with methimazole at a starting dose of 30 mg daily, and ophthalmopathy patients were treated with high-dose intravenous methylprednisolone. Libraries were constructed in a second round of multiplex PCR, after which size selection and purification were performed. Sequencing of the libraries was done on an Illumina HiSeq2000 using paired-end 100 bp reads. SOAPnuke was used to process the raw data, removing reads that contained adapters or uncalled bases, had a mean Phred below 15, or lacked an exact match to the constant primer or identifier. COPE v1.2.5 was used to merge high-quality paired reads, and clonotypes were defined as unique nucleotide sequences. Clonotypes were aligned to IMGT TRBV, TRBD and TRBJ reference segments using MiTCR v1.1. The analysis was restricted to V-J combinations with a frequency above 0.0001, which together covered just over 98% of the repertoires. A TCS score was defined as the ratio of F50 (clonal expansion) to E x V (chaos), with BLOSUM62-based TCRdist applied between CDR3 peptides within each V-J. Welch's t-statistics and random forest reduced 500 to 650 V-J features to around 14, which were used in a naive Bayes classifier (R e1071). Sample size was not statistically predetermined, and investigators were not blinded to group allocation. The paper reports TCR Vbeta CDR3 sequencing of 130 to 150 peripheral blood samples: under 45 ophthalmopathy, under 80 hyperthyroidism and approximately 17 progressor patients.

The origin of this receptor is a young woman with Graves disease. Donor details come from another sample of the same person, matched by shared clones. The specimen was peripheral blood mononuclear cells (PBMCs), collected at new diagnosis, from a patient treated with antithyroid drugs. The V and J genes are TRBV29-1 and TRBJ2-3, with no D gene named confidently. The CDR3 here reads CSDSSGTDTQYF. The DNA is as follows: TGCAGCGACTCATCAGGCACAGATACGCAGTATTTT.